Listed below are T cell receptor beta chains from one sample, sequenced in a study of T cells after yellow fever vaccination. A single record per CDR3 protein comes from TCRdb applying MiXCR to the 5' RACE reads. The table records 100,000 to 150,000 distinct CDR3 sequences, 7.2% of them present only once. Sequenced here: CD4+ T cells sorted from PBMCs, sampled around 45 days after the first yellow fever vaccination. The receptor set was obtained from a man aged 18 to 29 who received the YFV17D yellow fever vaccine. Each CDR3 is given with its conserved first and last residue. A D gene is named only where the DNA matches it firmly. Clone size appears in some rows only: once, few, many, or a class for an expanded clone.

NA	few	TRBJ1-5	TRBV18	TGTGCCAGCTCACCACCGCAGGGTCCCCAGCATTTT	CASSPPQGPQHF
TRBD2	many	TRBJ2-1	TRBV5-6	TGTGCCAGCAGCTTCGGGGGGAACTACAATGAGCAGTTCTTC	CASSFGGNYNEQFF
NA	many	TRBJ2-7	TRBV20-1	TGCAGTGCTAGTAATTTGGAGACCCCCTACGAGCAGTACTTC	CSASNLETPYEQYF
NA	medium-sized	TRBJ2-2	TRBV6-4	TGTGCCAGCAGTGACAGGGACACCGGGGAGCTGTTTTTT	CASSDRDTGELFF
NA	NA	TRBJ1-2	TRBV3-1	TGTGCCAGCAGCCATACATCCGGACCCAAAGCCTATGGCTACACCTTC	CASSHTSGPKAYGYTF
NA	many	TRBJ2-3	TRBV7-2	TGTGCCAGCAGCTTCGGTTATTACACAGATACGCAGTATTTT	CASSFGYYTDTQYF
NA	many	TRBJ2-5	TRBV7-2	TGTGCCAGCAGCCCTTCCTCGGTGTTTGGGGAGACCCAGTACTTC	CASSPSSVFGETQYF
TRBD2	many	TRBJ2-5	TRBV6-2/TRBV6-3	TGTGCCAGCAGACTAGCGGGGGGAGAGACCCAGTACTTC	CASRLAGGETQYF
TRBD2	many	TRBJ2-2	TRBV5-1	TGCGCCAGCAGCTCGGGTAGCGGGGAGACCGGGGAGCTGTTTTTT	CASSSGSGETGELFF
TRBD2	many	TRBJ2-5	TRBV5-1	TGCGCCAGCAGCCAAAGGGCGGGGGGACAAGAGACCCAGTACTTC	CASSQRAGGQETQYF
NA	many	TRBJ2-1	TRBV5-1	TGCGCCAGCAGCTTTGGTGGGGTATGGGACTACAATGAGCAGTTCTTC	CASSFGGVWDYNEQFF
NA	NA	TRBJ2-2	TRBV5-1	TGCGCCAGCAGCTTGGATACAATGCGGGGTCCGGGTACGGCCGGGGAGCTGTTTTTT	CASSLDTMRGPGTAGELFF
NA	many	TRBJ2-5	TRBV7-3	TGTGCCAGCAGCCCGGGACTCAGTCAAGAGACCCAGTACTTC	CASSPGLSQETQYF
NA	few	TRBJ2-3	TRBV7-9	TGTGCCAGCAGCTTAACGGCAGGCAACACAGATACGCAGTATTTT	CASSLTAGNTDTQYF
TRBD2	few	TRBJ2-1	TRBV2	TGTGCCATCCGCGGGGGGGCGTCCTACAATGAGCAGTTCTTC	CAIRGGASYNEQFF
NA	many	TRBJ2-1	TRBV7-2	TGTGCCAGCAGCTTAGAGGCCGGCCGGCAGTTCTTC	CASSLEAGRQFF
TRBD2	many	TRBJ2-3	TRBV5-1	TGCGCCAGCAGCTTCCTAGCGGGGGGCGACCCAGATACGCAGTATTTT	CASSFLAGGDPDTQYF
NA	many	TRBJ2-1	TRBV18	TGTGCCAGCTCACCACCGTTGGGCGGACGGACATTTGAAGGCTCCTACAATGAGCAGTTCTTC	CASSPPLGGRTFEGSYNEQFF
NA	many	TRBJ2-1	TRBV7-2	TGTGCCAGCAGCCCGGTTAGTGAGCAGTTCTTC	CASSPVSEQFF
NA	many	TRBJ2-4	TRBV6-5	TGTGCCAGCAGTTACGGTTCAACTATGGGGGACATTCAGTACTTC	CASSYGSTMGDIQYF
TRBD2	many	TRBJ2-5	TRBV5-1	TGCGCCAGCAGCCGAGGACTAGCGGGGACCCAAGAGACCCAGTACTTC	CASSRGLAGTQETQYF
NA	many	TRBJ2-1	TRBV7-2	TGTGCCAGCAGGCCGCCGGGGGCTGACAATGAGCAGTTCTTC	CASRPPGADNEQFF
NA	many	TRBJ1-1	TRBV7-3	TGTGCCAGCAGCTTATGGGCAGGGACCACTGAAGCTTTCTTT	CASSLWAGTTEAFF
NA	many	TRBJ2-5	TRBV4-1	TGCGCCAGCAGCCAAGATTCCCGGGGTATAGAGACCCAGTACTTC	CASSQDSRGIETQYF
TRBD2	many	TRBJ2-7	TRBV12-3/TRBV12-4	TGTGCCAGCGCCCCGTTAGCGGGCGAGCAGTACTTC	CASAPLAGEQYF
NA	many	TRBJ2-7	TRBV6-5	TGTGCCAGCAGTTACCCGACAGTTATGTCCTACGAGCAGTACTTC	CASSYPTVMSYEQYF
NA	few	TRBJ1-1	TRBV12-3/TRBV12-4	TGTGCCAGCAGTTCATGGTTGGCTGAAGCTTTCTTT	CASSSWLAEAFF
NA	many	TRBJ2-5	TRBV7-2	TGTGCCAGCAGCTTGGGGCGTGGAGGGGCCCAGTACTTC	CASSLGRGGAQYF
NA	many	TRBJ2-1	TRBV6-2/TRBV6-3	TGTGCCAGCAGCCTCGTTAGTCTCCCCTACAATGAGCAGTTCTTC	CASSLVSLPYNEQFF
TRBD1	many	TRBJ2-1	TRBV5-4	TGTGCCAGCAGCCCCGACAGGGAGTCTGAGCAGTTCTTC	CASSPDRESEQFF
NA	many	TRBJ2-5	TRBV6-5	TGTGCCAGCACCCTTCTCGGTGGGGGTTTAGGGGAGACCCAGTACTTC	CASTLLGGGLGETQYF
NA	many	TRBJ2-2	TRBV3-1	TGTGCCAGCAGCCCCACCGTACGGACAGTCCCTAACACCGGGGAGCTGTTTTTT	CASSPTVRTVPNTGELFF
TRBD1	few	TRBJ1-1	TRBV12-3/TRBV12-4	TGTGCCAGCAGTCGACCACGACAGGGGGTCGGGAACACTGAAGCTTTCTTT	CASSRPRQGVGNTEAFF
NA	many	TRBJ2-6	TRBV5-1	TGCGCCAGCAGCTTGTCGTACAGGCTTCGGTCTGGGGCCAACGTCCTGACTTTC	CASSLSYRLRSGANVLTF
NA	NA	TRBJ1-2	TRBV6-5	TGTGCCAGCAGTCTAAGGGGATGGGGCTACACCTTC	CASSLRGWGYTF
NA	many	TRBJ1-2	TRBV5-1	TGCGCCAGCAGCCCTAACAGGGAAATTAACTATGGCTACACCTTC	CASSPNREINYGYTF
NA	many	TRBJ2-3	TRBV11-2	TGTGCCAGCAGCTTAGTAGGGGTGAGGAGTACAGATACGCAGTATTTT	CASSLVGVRSTDTQYF
TRBD2	many	TRBJ2-3	TRBV5-1	TGCGCCAGCGGGACTAGCGGGGTTAGCACAGATACGCAGTATTTT	CASGTSGVSTDTQYF
NA	many	TRBJ2-3	TRBV4-3	TGCGCCAGCAGCCCGAGCGGTGACACAGATACGCAGTATTTT	CASSPSGDTDTQYF
NA	many	TRBJ1-2	TRBV19	TGTGCCAGCCGCGACCGACTTAACTATGGCTACACCTTC	CASRDRLNYGYTF
NA	few	TRBJ2-5	TRBV7-2	TGTGCCAGCAGCTTACTCATACAAGAGACCCAGTACTTC	CASSLLIQETQYF
NA	many	TRBJ1-3	TRBV7-2	TGTGCCAGCAGCTTTTATGTTTCTGGAAACACCATATATTTT	CASSFYVSGNTIYF
NA	many	TRBJ1-5	TRBV20-1	TGCAGTGCTAGTTTGGCAGGCTCTTATAGCAATCAGCCCCAGCATTTT	CSASLAGSYSNQPQHF
TRBD1	many	TRBJ1-2	TRBV5-1	TGCGCCAGCAGCTTTGGGGGGACAGCCTATGGCTACACCTTC	CASSFGGTAYGYTF
TRBD1	many	TRBJ2-1	TRBV5-1	TGCGCCAGCAGCCCGGGACAGGGATTCGGTGAGCAGTTCTTC	CASSPGQGFGEQFF
NA	many	TRBJ2-3	TRBV5-1	TGCGCCAGCAGCCCCGGCGGGTCTGCAGGAGATACGCAGTATTTT	CASSPGGSAGDTQYF
NA	few	TRBJ1-1	TRBV29-1	TGCAGCGTTGACGTTATGAACACTGAAGCTTTCTTT	CSVDVMNTEAFF
NA	many	TRBJ1-2	TRBV20-1	TGCAGTGCTAGCATCCCTGGGGGCTACACCTTC	CSASIPGGYTF
TRBD1	few	TRBJ2-7	TRBV6-1	TGTGCCAGCAGCTTTACAGGGGACTCCTACGAGCAGTACTTC	CASSFTGDSYEQYF
TRBD2	many	TRBJ2-2	TRBV5-1	TGCGCCAGCAGTCTTAGCGGGGGTAACACCGGGGAGCTGTTTTTT	CASSLSGGNTGELFF
NA	many	TRBJ1-5	TRBV12-3/TRBV12-4	TGTGCCAGCAGTTTCCGGGGTAGCAATCAGCCCCAGCATTTT	CASSFRGSNQPQHF
NA	few	TRBJ2-3	TRBV9	TGTGCCAGCAGCGTAGCTTGGGGGCGCACAGATACGCAGTATTTT	CASSVAWGRTDTQYF
NA	few	TRBJ1-4	TRBV5-4	TGTGCCAGCAGTCATGGGACGCCAGGGGACGGTGAAAAACTGTTTTTT	CASSHGTPGDGEKLFF
TRBD2	many	TRBJ2-5	TRBV15	TGTGCCACCAGATTAACCGGGACTAGCGGGGGGACCCAGTACTTC	CATRLTGTSGGTQYF
NA	NA	TRBJ1-4	TRBV4-2	TGTGCCAGCAGCCCCCAGGCAACTAATGAAAAACTGTTTTTT	CASSPQATNEKLFF
NA	many	TRBJ2-3	TRBV5-1	TGCGCCAGCAGCCCTGGTGCCGCAGGCACAGATACGCAGTATTTT	CASSPGAAGTDTQYF
NA	many	TRBJ2-3	TRBV12-3/TRBV12-4	TGTGCCAGCAGTGCCCAGGGAGCCACAGATACGCAGTATTTT	CASSAQGATDTQYF